This T cell receptor (beta chain) stems from a study of PD-1 blockade in classical Hodgkin lymphoma. Study-level points and caveats: Patients starting nivolumab under 1 year after ASCT were excluded. When set against healthy donors, newly diagnosed patients were reported to show lower baseline TCR diversity. Complete responders' baseline diversity resembled that of newly diagnosed patients. Only CD4+ TCR diversity, not CD8+, had risen significantly by C4D1.

About this clone: Its target is unknown.

Described time point: cycle 4 day 1 (C4D1), after less than 7 weeks of nivolumab. Every one of the patients relapsed after autologous stem cell transplantation (brentuximab vedotin exposure was variable). Measured with immunoSEQ multiplex PCR; TCRdb has only the in-frame clones, and not every one. The table includes just under 45,000 clones, around three fifths detected once. This clonotype originated in a human donor with classical Hodgkin lymphoma. The specimen comprised peripheral blood mononuclear cells (PBMCs), sampled before the fourth cycle of nivolumab.

CDR3 protein: CASSRNTGRSPLHF. CDR3 coding DNA: TGCGCCAGCAGCCGGAATACAGGGCGCTCACCCCTCCACTTT. The gene calls are TRBV4-3 and TRBJ1-6; maybe TRBD1 (6 bases). Germline CDR1 LGHNA, CDR2 YSLEER. The V and J ends lost 4 bases and 10 bases respectively, with 14 bases between them. This CDR3 comprises 14 residues.